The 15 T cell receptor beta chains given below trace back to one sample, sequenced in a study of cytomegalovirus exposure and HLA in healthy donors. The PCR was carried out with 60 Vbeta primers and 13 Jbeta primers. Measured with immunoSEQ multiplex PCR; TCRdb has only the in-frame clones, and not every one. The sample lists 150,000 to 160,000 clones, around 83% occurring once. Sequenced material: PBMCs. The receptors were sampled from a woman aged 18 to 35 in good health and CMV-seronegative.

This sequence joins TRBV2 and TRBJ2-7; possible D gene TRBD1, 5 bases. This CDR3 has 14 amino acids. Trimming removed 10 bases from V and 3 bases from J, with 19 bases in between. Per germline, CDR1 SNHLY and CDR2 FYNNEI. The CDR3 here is CAILIVGRIYEQYF. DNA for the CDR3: TGTGCCATCCTCATCGTGGGGCGCATCTACGAGCAGTACTTC.

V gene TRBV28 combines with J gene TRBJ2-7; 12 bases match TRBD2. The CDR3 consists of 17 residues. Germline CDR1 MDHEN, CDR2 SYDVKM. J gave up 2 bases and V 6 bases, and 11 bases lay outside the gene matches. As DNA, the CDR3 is TGTGCCAGCAGCTACCGGACTAGCGGGGCCTATACCTACGAGCAGTACTTC. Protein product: CASSYRTSGAYTYEQYF.

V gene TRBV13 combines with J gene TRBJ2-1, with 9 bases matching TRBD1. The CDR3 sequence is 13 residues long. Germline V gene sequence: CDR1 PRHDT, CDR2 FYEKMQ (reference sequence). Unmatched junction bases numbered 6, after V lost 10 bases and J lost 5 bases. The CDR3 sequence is CATTGTGNNEQFF. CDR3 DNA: TGTGCCACCACCGGGACAGGGAACAATGAGCAGTTCTTC. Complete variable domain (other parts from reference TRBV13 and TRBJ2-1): AAGVIQSPRHLIKEKRETATLKCYPIPRHDTVYWYQQGPGQDPQFLISFYEKMQSDKGSIPDRFSAQQFSDYHSELNMSSLELGDSALYFCATTGTGNNEQFFGPGTRLTVL.

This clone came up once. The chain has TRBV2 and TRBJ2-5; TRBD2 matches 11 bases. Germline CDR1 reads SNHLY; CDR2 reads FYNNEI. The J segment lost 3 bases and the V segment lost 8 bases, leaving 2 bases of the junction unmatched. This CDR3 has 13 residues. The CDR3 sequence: CASEGLAEETQYF. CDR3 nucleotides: TGTGCCAGCGAGGGACTAGCGGAAGAGACCCAGTACTTC.

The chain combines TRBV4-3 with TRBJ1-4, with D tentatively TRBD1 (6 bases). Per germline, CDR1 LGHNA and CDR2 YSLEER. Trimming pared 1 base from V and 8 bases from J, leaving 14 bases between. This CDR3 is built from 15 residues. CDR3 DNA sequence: TGCGCCAGCAGCCAAGTGGTATTGGGGGCCGAAAAACTGTTTTTT. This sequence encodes CASSQVVLGAEKLFF.

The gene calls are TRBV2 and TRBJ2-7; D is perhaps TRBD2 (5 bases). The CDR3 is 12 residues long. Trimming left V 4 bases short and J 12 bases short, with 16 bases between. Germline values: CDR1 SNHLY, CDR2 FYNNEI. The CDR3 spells CASSVVRSEGYF. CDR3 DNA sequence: TGTGCCAGCAGTGTTGTCCGATCAGAGGGGTACTTC. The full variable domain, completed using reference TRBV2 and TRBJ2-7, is EPEVTQTPSHQVTQMGQEVILRCVPISNHLYFYWYRQILGQKVEFLVSFYNNEISEKSEIFDDQFSVERPDGSNFTLKIRSTKLEDSAMYFCASSVVRSEGYFGPGTRLTVT.

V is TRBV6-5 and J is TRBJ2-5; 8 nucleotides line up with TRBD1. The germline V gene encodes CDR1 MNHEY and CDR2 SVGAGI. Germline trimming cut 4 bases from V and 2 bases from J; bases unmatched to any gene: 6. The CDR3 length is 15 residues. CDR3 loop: CASSFPTGGQETQYF. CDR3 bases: TGTGCCAGCAGTTTTCCAACAGGGGGGCAAGAGACCCAGTACTTC.

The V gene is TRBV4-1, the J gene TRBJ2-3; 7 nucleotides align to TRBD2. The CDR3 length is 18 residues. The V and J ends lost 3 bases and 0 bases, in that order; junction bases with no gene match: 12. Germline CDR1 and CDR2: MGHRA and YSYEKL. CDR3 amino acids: CASSHLETGTTSTDTQYF. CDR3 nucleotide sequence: TGCGCCAGCAGCCATCTGGAGACCGGGACTACGAGCACAGATACGCAGTATTTT.

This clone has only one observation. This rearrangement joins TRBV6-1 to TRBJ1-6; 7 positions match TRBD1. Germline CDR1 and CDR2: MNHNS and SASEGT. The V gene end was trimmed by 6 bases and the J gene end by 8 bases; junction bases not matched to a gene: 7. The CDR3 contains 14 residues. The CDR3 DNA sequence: TGTGCCAGCAGCTCGACAGGGTGGGATTCACCCCTCCACTTT. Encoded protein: CASSSTGWDSPLHF.

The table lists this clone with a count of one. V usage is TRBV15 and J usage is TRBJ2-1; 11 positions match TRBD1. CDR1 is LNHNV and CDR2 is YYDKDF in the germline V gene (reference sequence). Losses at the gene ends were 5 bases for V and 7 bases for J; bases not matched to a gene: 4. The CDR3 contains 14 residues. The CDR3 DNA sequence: TGTGCCACCAGCCGGGACAGGGGGGGGAATGAGCAGTTCTTC. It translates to CATSRDRGGNEQFF. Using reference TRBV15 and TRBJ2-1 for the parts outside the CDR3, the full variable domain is DAMVIQNPRYQVTQFGKPVTLSCSQTLNHNVMYWYQQKSSQAPKLLFHYYDKDFNNEADTPDNFQSRRPNTSFCFLDIRSPGLGDTAMYLCATSRDRGGNEQFFGPGTRLTVL.

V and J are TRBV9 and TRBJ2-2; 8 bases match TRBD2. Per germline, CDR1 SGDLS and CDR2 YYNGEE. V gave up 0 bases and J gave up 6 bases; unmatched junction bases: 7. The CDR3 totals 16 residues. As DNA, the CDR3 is TGTGCCAGCAGCGTAGCTATGATAGCGGGACCCGGGGAGCTGTTTTTT. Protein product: CASSVAMIAGPGELFF.

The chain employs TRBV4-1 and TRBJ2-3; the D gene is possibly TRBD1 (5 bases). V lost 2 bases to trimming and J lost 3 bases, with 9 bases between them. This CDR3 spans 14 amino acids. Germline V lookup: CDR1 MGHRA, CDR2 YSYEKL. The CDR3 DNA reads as TGCGCCAGCAGCCAACAGGGCCGGACAGATACGCAGTATTTT. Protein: CASSQQGRTDTQYF.

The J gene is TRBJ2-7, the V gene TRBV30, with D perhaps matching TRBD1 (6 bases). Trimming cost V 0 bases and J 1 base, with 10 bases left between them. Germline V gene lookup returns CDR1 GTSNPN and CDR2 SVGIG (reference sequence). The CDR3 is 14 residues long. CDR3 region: CAWSVGTISYEQYF. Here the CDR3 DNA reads TGTGCCTGGAGTGTAGGGACAATTTCCTACGAGCAGTACTTC.

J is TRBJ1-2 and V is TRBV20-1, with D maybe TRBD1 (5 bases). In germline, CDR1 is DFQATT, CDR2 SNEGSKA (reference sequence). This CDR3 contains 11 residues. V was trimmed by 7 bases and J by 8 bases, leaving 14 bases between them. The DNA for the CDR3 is TGCAGTGTAACGGGGGGATTAGGCTACACCTTC. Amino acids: CSVTGGLGYTF.

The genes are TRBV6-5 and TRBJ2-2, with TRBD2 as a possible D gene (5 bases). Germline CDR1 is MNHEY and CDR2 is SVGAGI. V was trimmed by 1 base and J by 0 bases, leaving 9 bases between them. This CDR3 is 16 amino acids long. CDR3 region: CASSYFGGPNTGELFF. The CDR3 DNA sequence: TGTGCCAGCAGTTACTTCGGAGGACCGAACACCGGGGAGCTGTTTTTT.